Following are 25 T cell receptor beta chains from one sample sequenced in a study of cytomegalovirus exposure and HLA in healthy donors. PCR was performed using 60 Vbeta and 13 Jbeta primers. Sequencing was performed with immunoSEQ multiplex PCR; in TCRdb, only in-frame clones are kept and a portion is missing. Its table records approximately 80,000 clones. Sequencing was performed on PBMCs. The source of these receptors is a man between 18 and 35 years old in good health and CMV-seropositive.

The chain is built from TRBV7-9 and TRBJ1-5; 10 bases line up with TRBD1. Germline-derived CDR1 and CDR2 are SEHNR and FQNEAQ (reference sequence). CDR3 length equals 14 residues. J gave up 9 bases and V 3 bases, and 5 bases lay outside the gene matches. In DNA, the CDR3 is TGTGCCAGCAGCTTGGACAGGGGGTTCTCGCCCCAGCATTTT. Its translation: CASSLDRGFSPQHF.

The chain recombines TRBV19 with TRBJ2-3; 12 bases are shared with TRBD2. The CDR3 runs 15 residues. V lost 5 bases, J lost 5 bases, and 5 bases stayed unmatched. Germline CDR1 and CDR2: LNHDA and SQIVND (reference sequence). Here the CDR3 reads CASSATSGSRDTQYF. CDR3 DNA sequence: TGTGCCAGTAGTGCGACTAGCGGGAGTAGAGATACGCAGTATTTT.

This chain connects TRBV28 to TRBJ1-3; TRBD1 is a possible D gene (6 bases). Between the trimmed V and J ends, which lost 4 bases and 4 bases, there was a span of 14 bases. This CDR3 has 15 residues. The germline V gene encodes CDR1 MDHEN and CDR2 SYDVKM. The CDR3 nucleotides are TGTGCCAGCAGTTCACTCCAGGGGCACGGAAACACCATATATTTT. It specifies CASSSLQGHGNTIYF.

V usage is TRBV5-1 and J usage is TRBJ2-5, with 7 bases fitting TRBD1. V lost 3 bases, J lost 2 bases, and 4 bases stayed unmatched. The CDR3 runs to 14 residues. Per germline, CDR1 SGHRS and CDR2 YFSETQ. As DNA, the CDR3 is TGCGCCAGCAGCTCGGCGGACAGGCAAGAGACCCAGTACTTC. This codes for CASSSADRQETQYF.

CDR3: CASSVGSASGRPGGYNEQFF. As DNA, the CDR3 is TGTGCCAGCAGCGTAGGGAGTGCTAGCGGGAGGCCCGGAGGTTACAATGAGCAGTTCTTC. The chain combines TRBV9 with TRBJ2-1, with TRBD2 matching 11 bases. V was clipped by 0 bases and J by 4 bases; unmatched bases: 15. CDR1 and CDR2 (germline): SGDLS, YYNGEE. CDR3 length equals 20 residues. The full variable domain, in which reference TRBV9 and TRBJ2-1 provide the parts outside the CDR3, is DSGVTQTPKHLITATGQRVTLRCSPRSGDLSVYWYQQSLDQGLQFLIQYYNGEERAKGNILERFSAQQFPDLHSELNLSSLELGDSALYFCASSVGSASGRPGGYNEQFFGPGTRLTVL.

The chain employs TRBV18 and TRBJ1-6; maybe TRBD1 (5 bases). Per germline, CDR1 KGHSH and CDR2 LQKENI. V lost 2 bases, J lost 10 bases, and 12 bases lay in between. This CDR3 spans 14 amino acids. CDR3 sequence reads: CASSPWGGESPLHF. The CDR3 bases are TGTGCCAGCTCACCATGGGGGGGGGAATCACCCCTCCACTTT.

In DNA form, the CDR3 reads TGTGCCAGCAGCGACGTGGTTCGGGGTGGTCAAGAGACCCAGTACTTC. This codes for CASSDVVRGGQETQYF. The rearrangement uses TRBV7-9 and TRBJ2-5; possible D gene TRBD2, 5 bases. The germline V and J ends were trimmed by 5 bases and 2 bases, with 18 bases remaining between them. CDR3 length: 16 amino acids. Germline V gene lookup returns CDR1 SEHNR and CDR2 FQNEAQ (reference sequence).

The chain uses TRBV11-2 and TRBJ2-7; D is unresolved. V shed 1 base and J shed 2 bases, with 12 bases lying between them. Germline-derived CDR1 and CDR2 are SGHAT and FQNNGV. This CDR3 is 15 amino acids long. The CDR3 DNA sequence: TGTGCCAGCAGCTTAGGACGAGGTAGCACCTACGAGCAGTACTTC. Protein sequence: CASSLGRGSTYEQYF.

V usage is TRBV10-3 and J usage is TRBJ2-7, with 15 positions matching TRBD2. The CDR3 runs 16 residues. The germline CDR1 and CDR2 sequences are ENHRY and SYGVKD. V lost 5 bases to trimming and J lost 5 bases; unmatched junction nucleotides: 7. CDR3 coding DNA: TGTGCCATCAGTCCCGAAGGACTAGCGGGAGGGGACGAGCAGTACTTC. This gives the protein CAISPEGLAGGDEQYF.

V usage is TRBV19 and J usage is TRBJ2-3; 7 nucleotides line up with TRBD1. Germline CDR1 reads LNHDA; CDR2 reads SQIVND (reference sequence). This CDR3 has 14 amino acids. V lost 4 bases, J lost 1 base, and 2 bases stayed unmatched. This CDR3 is CASSTGGGTDTQYF. The CDR3 bases are TGTGCCAGTAGTACAGGGGGAGGCACAGATACGCAGTATTTT.

The chain carries TRBV18 and TRBJ1-1, with 7 nucleotides matching TRBD1. The CDR3 extends over 15 amino acids. V dropped 6 bases and J dropped 1; count of bases not matched to a gene: 8. Germline-derived CDR1 and CDR2 are KGHSH and LQKENI. The CDR3 nucleotides read TGTGCCAGCTCCGCTAGGGGACAGCCGAACACTGAAGCTTTCTTT. This codes for CASSARGQPNTEAFF.

The CDR3 region has the DNA TGTGCCAGTAGTGGACAGGGGGCGGTCACTGAAGCTTTCTTT. This translates into CASSGQGAVTEAFF. This chain joins TRBV19 and TRBJ1-1; 11 nucleotides align to TRBD1. This CDR3 is 14 amino acids long. The trim removed 5 bases at V and 4 bases at J, leaving 3 bases unmatched. Germline values: CDR1 LNHDA, CDR2 SQIVND (reference sequence).

The rearrangement joins TRBV5-6 to TRBJ2-5; D is possibly TRBD1 (5 bases). Between the trimmed V and J ends, which lost 0 bases and 3 bases, there was a span of 6 bases. The CDR3 runs to 13 residues. Germline assignment: CDR1 SGHDT and CDR2 YYEEEE. CDR3 nucleotide sequence: TGTGCCAGCAGCTTGGGGGGCAAAGAGACCCAGTACTTC. It translates to CASSLGGKETQYF.

The chain uses TRBV30 and TRBJ1-5, with D perhaps matching TRBD1 (5 bases). The CDR3 length is 14 residues. The germline gives CDR1 GTSNPN, CDR2 SVGIG (reference sequence). V lost 0 bases and J 4 bases, leaving 10 bases between the germline ends. The CDR3, as DNA: TGTGCCTGGAGTGTATCCCCAGGGAATCAGCCCCAGCATTTT. Translation gives CAWSVSPGNQPQHF. Variable domain in full (rest from reference TRBV30 and TRBJ1-5): SQTIHQWPATLVQPVGSPLSLECTVEGTSNPNLYWYRQAAGRGLQLLFYSVGIGQISSEVPQNLSASRPQDRQFILSSKKLLLSDSGFYLCAWSVSPGNQPQHFGDGTRLSIL.

This chain links TRBV6-6 with TRBJ2-7; D is possibly TRBD1 (6 bases). Per germline, CDR1 MNHNY and CDR2 SVGAGI (reference sequence). Deletions cut 6 bases from V and 6 bases from J, with 21 bases between. The CDR3 contains 15 residues. The CDR3 DNA follows: TGTGCCAGCAGCGCGTCCCTACAGGGCACGTTCGAGCAGTACTTC. Protein product: CASSASLQGTFEQYF.

The chain has TRBV6-5 and TRBJ2-5; TRBD2 matches at 9 bases. The CDR3 is 15 residues long. CDR1 and CDR2 from the germline V gene are MNHEY and SVGAGI. J was trimmed by 4 bases and V by 5 bases; bases with no gene match: 8. DNA of the CDR3: TGTGCCAGCAGTACGGTTCTAGCGGGACTAGAGACCCAGTACTTC. This gives the protein CASSTVLAGLETQYF.

The chain has TRBV29-1 and TRBJ2-1; TRBD2 agrees at 8 bases. V lost 1 base and J lost 0; bases outside the gene matches: 11. In germline, CDR1 is SQVTM, CDR2 ANQGSEA. The length of the CDR3 is 18 residues. The CDR3 spells CSVEGHGRASPSYNEQFF. CDR3 nucleotide sequence: TGCAGCGTTGAAGGCCACGGGAGGGCCAGCCCCTCCTACAATGAGCAGTTCTTC.

This chain links TRBV7-3 with TRBJ2-1, with 8 bases that match TRBD2. The V gene's germline CDR1 is SGHTA and CDR2 FQGTGA. V lost 1 base and J lost 2; bases outside the gene matches: 7. The CDR3 is 17 amino acids. In DNA form, the CDR3 reads TGTGCCAGCAGCTTAAGCCCGCGGGGGGTTGCCTACAATGAGCAGTTCTTC. Its protein product is CASSLSPRGVAYNEQFF.

The chain's CDR3 is CASSSGQGNTEAFF. The CDR3 DNA is TGCGCCAGCAGCTCGGGACAGGGGAACACTGAAGCTTTCTTT. V and J are TRBV5-1 and TRBJ1-1; 9 nucleotides agree with TRBD1. The CDR3 is made up of 14 amino acids. Germline V lookup: CDR1 SGHRS, CDR2 YFSETQ. The ends lost 3 bases at V and 1 base at J; junction bases unmatched: 1.

The V gene is TRBV7-7, the J gene TRBJ1-4, with D perhaps TRBD1 (5 bases). The CDR3 is 15 amino acids. Trimming left V 5 bases short and J 5 bases short, with 15 bases between. The germline V gene has CDR1 SSHAT and CDR2 FNYEAQ (reference sequence). As DNA, the CDR3 is TGTGCCAGCAGCAGAACCGCGGGACTAAATGAAAAACTGTTTTTT. Protein: CASSRTAGLNEKLFF.

This sequence joins TRBV7-2 and TRBJ2-1; TRBD2 aligns across 9 bases. Germline-derived CDR1 and CDR2 are SGHTA and FQGNSA. Trimming cost V 3 bases and J 6 bases; bases outside gene matches: 9. This CDR3 has 16 residues. CDR3 sequence (DNA): TGTGCCAGCAGCTTCTTAGCGGGAGTGGTTCGCAATGAGCAGTTCTTC. Translation gives CASSFLAGVVRNEQFF.

V usage is TRBV5-8 and J usage is TRBJ2-1, with D possibly TRBD1 on 6 matching bases. Germline CDR1 is SGHTS and CDR2 is YDEGEE. The CDR3 is made up of 14 amino acids. Trimming removed 0 bases from V and 2 bases from J, with 6 bases in between. CDR3 nucleotides: TGTGCCAGCAGCTTGGAGGGGGCCTACAATGAGCAGTTCTTC. This gives the protein CASSLEGAYNEQFF.

The chain is built from TRBV7-9 and TRBJ1-5, with D possibly being TRBD1 (5 bases). CDR1 and CDR2 from the germline V gene are SEHNR and FQNEAQ (reference sequence). The CDR3 spans 12 residues. The V and J ends lost 5 bases and 6 bases respectively, with 8 bases between them. Here the CDR3 DNA reads TGTGCCAGCAGCGGGGGGGGTCAGCCCCAGCATTTT. Its protein is CASSGGGQPQHF.

This chain connects TRBV2 to TRBJ1-4; 9 positions agree with TRBD1. CDR1 is SNHLY, CDR2 FYNNEI, per germline. V lost 11 bases, J lost 5 bases, and 3 bases stayed unmatched. The CDR3 totals 12 residues. CDR3 sequence (DNA): TGTGCCGGACAGGGGCTCAATGAAAAACTGTTTTTT. Its protein is CAGQGLNEKLFF.

This rearrangement joins TRBV7-9 to TRBJ2-7; 9 nucleotides match TRBD2. The CDR3 runs to 13 residues. CDR1 and CDR2 from the germline V gene are SEHNR and FQNEAQ (reference sequence). Trimming at V came to 6 bases and at J to 10 bases, leaving 10 bases not matched to a gene. CDR3 residues: CASRSSGVPTQYF. CDR3 in DNA: TGTGCCAGCAGATCTAGCGGGGTGCCCACACAGTACTTC.